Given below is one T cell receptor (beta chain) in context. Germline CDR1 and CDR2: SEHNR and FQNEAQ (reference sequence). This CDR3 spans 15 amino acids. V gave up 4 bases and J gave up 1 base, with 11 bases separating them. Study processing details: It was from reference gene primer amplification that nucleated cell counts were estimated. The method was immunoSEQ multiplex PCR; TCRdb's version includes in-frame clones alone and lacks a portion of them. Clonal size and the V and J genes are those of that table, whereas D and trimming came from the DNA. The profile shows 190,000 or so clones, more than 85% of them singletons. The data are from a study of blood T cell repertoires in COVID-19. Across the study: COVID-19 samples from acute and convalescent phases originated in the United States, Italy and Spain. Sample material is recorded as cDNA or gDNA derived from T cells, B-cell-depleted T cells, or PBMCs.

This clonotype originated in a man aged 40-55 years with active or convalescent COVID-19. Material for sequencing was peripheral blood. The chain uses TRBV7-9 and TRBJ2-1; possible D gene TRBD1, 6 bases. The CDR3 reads CASSSNTGSYNEQFF. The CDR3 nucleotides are TGTGCCAGCAGCTCGAACACAGGGTCCTACAATGAGCAGTTCTTC.